This T cell receptor (beta chain) was captured by sequencing in a study of post-analysis software for immune sequencing data. As to this clonotype: Its antigen is undetermined. At one end, the junction sequence differs from germline, possibly due to a read error.

Findings and limits, study-wide: Strong co-clustering by F measure linked samples that shared a preparation batch. TRBV segments more frequent in patients than in controls numbered five and included TRBV5-6, TRBV5-1 and TRBV20-1.

Researchers reported that TCR beta cDNA libraries carried unique molecular identifiers. TCRdb fed the PCR reads into MiXCR, producing one record per CDR3 protein. The sample has more than 500,000 distinct CDR3 sequences, roughly 34% seen once; the top ten hold 6%. The length of the CDR3 is 15 residues. The germline CDR1 and CDR2 sequences are SGHRS and YFSETQ. The source material was blood. The TCR comes from a girl under 18 with multiple sclerosis. V usage is TRBV5-1 and J usage is TRBJ2-1, with 9 bases fitting TRBD1. The CDR3 reads CTSSSGTGTHNEQFF. Written as DNA, the CDR3 is TGCACCAGCAGCTCGGGGACAGGGACCCACAATGAGCAGTTCTTC.